This T cell receptor beta chain comes out of a study of T-cell memory formation after mild COVID-19. 5'RACE, which relied on constant-segment primers, yielded TCR alpha and TCR beta cDNA libraries carrying sample barcodes and UMIs. TCRdb analysed the 5' RACE reads with MiXCR anew, one entry per CDR3 protein. The sample holds about 290,000 distinct CDR3 sequences, about 16% seen once. Sequenced material: PBMCs or a T cell subset sorted from them (not recorded which). This sequence originates from a young man who had mild COVID-19 (a few samples of this study predate the infection). Cell type and time point are not known.

The CDR3 is CASSQDQGSTRGYTF. For the CDR3, the DNA is TGTGCCAGCAGCCAAGATCAGGGCAGTACTAGAGGCTACACCTTC. V usage is TRBV4-2 and J usage is TRBJ1-2; D perhaps matches TRBD1 (5 bases). This CDR3 has 15 amino acids. The germline V gene encodes CDR1 LGHNA and CDR2 YNFKEQ. The V end was cut by 0 bases, the J end by 8 bases, with 16 bases between.